Here is one T cell receptor beta chain with its context. The sample originates from a study of blood T cell repertoires in COVID-19. The authors' processing: Amplified reference gene primers provided the basis for estimating nucleated cell counts. This table comes from immunoSEQ multiplex PCR, and its TCRdb copy is limited to in-frame clones, with some not included. For V, J and clone size, that table is used; D and trimming come from the DNA. The table has around 180,000 clones, approximately 88% seen once. The sequence was obtained from a woman under 40 with acute or convalescent COVID-19. Material: peripheral blood.

The CDR3 reads CASGPPGNTIYF. The DNA of the CDR3 is TGTGCCAGCGGCCCTCCTGGAAACACCATATATTTT. The chain uses TRBV28 and TRBJ1-3, with no clear D. The germline V and J ends were trimmed by 8 bases and 2 bases, with 7 bases remaining between them. Germline V gene sequence: CDR1 MDHEN, CDR2 SYDVKM. The CDR3 runs 12 residues.